Here is one T cell receptor (beta chain) with its context. The data were taken from a study of shared clonotypes between healthy human individuals. Profiling relied on immunoSEQ multiplex PCR, and the TCRdb table lists in-frame clones only, not all of them. This sample has 1.6 million or so clones, with 98% found just once. Input material: naive CD4+ T cells sorted from blood. Subset reported: CD45RA+ positively selected. This TCR derives from a man younger than 40 in good health.

The CDR3 DNA follows: TGTGCCAGCTCGGGGCGGCAGAACACCGGGGAGCTGTTTTTT. Protein: CASSGRQNTGELFF. J is TRBJ2-2 and V is TRBV27; D assignment may be TRBD1 or TRBD2 (5 bases each). Germline CDR1 is MNHEY and CDR2 is SMNVEV (reference sequence). Trimming left V 8 bases short and J 1 base short, with 11 bases between. The CDR3 is 14 amino acids.